These 13 T cell receptor beta chains were all obtained from the same sample, sequenced in a study of neurological immune-mediated disorders. TCRdb independently ran MiXCR on the 5' RACE reads; one entry per CDR3 protein. Of tens of thousands of distinct CDR3 sequences in the sample, 3% to 4% were seen once. Sequencing was performed on PBMCs. The source of these receptors is a man in his forties with multiple sclerosis.

This clonotype appeared many times. This rearrangement joins TRBV7-8 to TRBJ2-4; no reliable D call. CDR1 and CDR2 from the germline V gene are SGHVS and FQNEAQ. The CDR3 length is 12 residues. V gave up 0 bases and J gave up 3 bases, with 0 bases separating them. CDR3 region: CASSLAKNIQYF. In nucleotides, the CDR3 is TGTGCCAGCAGCTTAGCCAAAAACATTCAGTACTTC.

There are a few counts of this clonotype. The chain carries TRBV6-5 and TRBJ2-7; 12 positions match TRBD2. The junction had 4 bases not matched to a gene; V was cut back by 0 bases and J by 7 bases. This CDR3 has 15 residues. CDR1 is MNHEY, CDR2 SVGAGI, per germline. The DNA of the CDR3 is TGTGCCAGCAGTTACTCGAGACTAGCGGGAGAAGAGCAGTACTTC. Its protein product is CASSYSRLAGEEQYF.

This chain links TRBV4-2 with TRBJ2-7, with 10 nucleotides matching TRBD2. This CDR3 comprises 15 residues. The trim removed 0 bases at V and 1 base at J, leaving 0 bases unmatched. CDR1 and CDR2 (germline): LGHNA, YNFKEQ. This CDR3 reads CASSQEAGGSYEQYF. The CDR3 region has the DNA TGTGCCAGCAGCCAAGAAGCGGGAGGGTCCTACGAGCAGTACTTC.

The table lists this clonotype with many counts. This chain joins TRBV20-1 and TRBJ2-1; TRBD1 matches 10 bases. CDR1 and CDR2 (germline): DFQATT, SNEGSKA (reference sequence). The length of the CDR3 is 13 residues. J lost 6 bases, V lost 2 bases, and 1 base had no gene match. The CDR3 region is CSARWDRGNEQFF. The CDR3 DNA sequence: TGCAGTGCTAGATGGGACAGGGGCAATGAGCAGTTCTTC.

This clonotype was found many times. The chain links TRBV6-5 to TRBJ2-3; 10 nucleotides line up with TRBD2. V lost 5 bases and J lost 0; bases outside the gene matches: 2. The CDR3 contains 15 residues. The germline V gene encodes CDR1 MNHEY and CDR2 SVGAGI. The CDR3 loop reads CASSPLAGSTDTQYF. The CDR3 DNA reads as TGTGCCAGCAGTCCACTAGCGGGGAGCACAGATACGCAGTATTTT.

The chain is built from TRBV30 and TRBJ2-3; TRBD2 matches at 14 bases. In germline, CDR1 is GTSNPN, CDR2 SVGIG (reference sequence). The CDR3 loop spans 15 amino acids. Trimming took 2 bases from V and 4 from J; bases not matched to a gene: 2. The CDR3: CAWSKTSGRADTQYF. DNA for the CDR3: TGTGCCTGGAGTAAGACTAGCGGGAGGGCAGATACGCAGTATTTT.

A remark on this clonotype: A much larger clone is a single base away; this may be a read error. The gene calls are TRBV7-9 and TRBJ1-2, with TRBD1 identical over 7 bases. This CDR3 is 15 amino acids long. V lost 5 bases to trimming and J lost 6 bases; unmatched junction nucleotides: 12. Germline CDR1 SEHNR, CDR2 FQNEAQ (reference sequence). This CDR3 reads CASSNRGTGVDGYTF. The CDR3 DNA follows: TGTGCCAGCAGCAATCGCGGCACAGGGGTCGATGGCTACACCTTC.

This clonotype has ten or more counts. V usage is TRBV4-1 and J usage is TRBJ2-4; no definite D call. The length of the CDR3 is 14 residues. Germline V gene sequence: CDR1 MGHRA, CDR2 YSYEKL. V dropped 0 bases and J dropped 4 bases, with 7 bases sitting between them. The CDR3 region has the DNA TGCGCCAGCAGCCAAGAACGAATGAAAAACATTCAGTACTTC. It encodes CASSQERMKNIQYF.

This clonotype was seen repeatedly, ten times or more. V gene TRBV7-2 combines with J gene TRBJ2-1; no clear D. Germline values: CDR1 SGHTA, CDR2 FQGNSA. Trimming removed 2 bases from V and 9 bases from J, with 5 bases in between. This CDR3 contains 11 residues. This CDR3 is CASSLPGEQFF. The CDR3 DNA reads as TGTGCCAGCAGCTTACCCGGTGAGCAGTTCTTC.

This clonotype was seen repeatedly, ten times or more. V is TRBV20-1 and J is TRBJ1-5, with D unclear. This CDR3 spans 13 amino acids. V lost 3 bases and J lost 3, with 9 bases in between. Germline V gives CDR1 DFQATT, CDR2 SNEGSKA (reference sequence). CDR3 loop: CSASFQVNQPQHF. CDR3 DNA: TGCAGTGCTAGTTTTCAGGTCAATCAGCCCCAGCATTTT.

By its share, this clonotype is medium-sized. The genes are TRBV11-2 and TRBJ2-3; TRBD1 aligns across 7 bases. Unmatched junction bases numbered 6, after V lost 3 bases and J lost 0 bases. This CDR3 has 16 residues. Germline V gene data show CDR1 as SGHAT and CDR2 as FQNNGV. CDR3 coding DNA: TGTGCCAGCAGCTTTCTCGGGACAGCGAGCACAGATACGCAGTATTTT. This codes for CASSFLGTASTDTQYF.

This clonotype was picked up many times. The gene calls are TRBV4-2 and TRBJ1-4; no clear D. CDR3 length equals 15 residues. Trimming pared 2 bases from V and 0 bases from J, leaving 7 bases between. CDR1 and CDR2 (germline): LGHNA, YNFKEQ. The CDR3 DNA reads TGTGCCAGCAGCCAATCGGTTGCAACTAATGAAAAACTGTTTTTT. It translates to CASSQSVATNEKLFF.

This clonotype has only a few counts. The V and J genes are TRBV18 and TRBJ2-7; 10 bases are shared with TRBD2. Germline CDR1 reads KGHSH; CDR2 reads LQKENI. The CDR3 length is 14 residues. V was clipped by 4 bases and J by 6 bases; unmatched bases: 6. The CDR3 region has the DNA TGTGCCAGCTCACATCGGACTAGCGGAACCGAGCAGTACTTC. Protein sequence: CASSHRTSGTEQYF.